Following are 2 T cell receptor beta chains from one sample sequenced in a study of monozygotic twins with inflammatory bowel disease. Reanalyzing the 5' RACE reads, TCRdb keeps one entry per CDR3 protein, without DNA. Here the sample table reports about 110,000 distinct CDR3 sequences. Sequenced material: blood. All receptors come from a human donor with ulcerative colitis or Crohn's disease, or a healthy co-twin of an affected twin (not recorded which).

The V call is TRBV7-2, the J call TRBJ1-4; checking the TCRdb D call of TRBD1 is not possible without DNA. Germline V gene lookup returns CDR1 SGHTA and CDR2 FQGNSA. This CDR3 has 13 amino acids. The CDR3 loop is CASSSPPNEKLFF.

This CDR3 reads CASSLRLAAPEGDTQYF. This chain links TRBV7-2 with TRBJ2-3; TCRdb's D call, TRBD2, is unchecked because there is no DNA. The CDR3 contains 17 residues. CDR1 is SGHTA, CDR2 FQGNSA, per germline. Complete variable domain (other parts from reference TRBV7-2 and TRBJ2-3): GAGVSQSPSNKVTEKGKDVELRCDPISGHTALYWYRQSLGQGLEFLIYFQGNSAPDKSGLPSDRFSAERTGGSVSTLTIQRTQQEDSAVYLCASSLRLAAPEGDTQYFGPGTRLTVL.